The 5 T cell receptor beta chains given below trace back to one sample, sequenced in a study of technical replicates of blood from several donors. Some clones are missing from TCRdb's copy, which holds only in-frame ones; the method was immunoSEQ multiplex PCR. Of approximately 75,000 clones listed, about 97% are singletons. Material for sequencing was T cells isolated from PBMCs. The origin of the receptors is a human donor in good health.

The V and J genes are TRBV28 and TRBJ1-2; no clear D gene. Trimming pared 7 bases from V and 6 bases from J, leaving 15 bases between. Germline CDR1 MDHEN, CDR2 SYDVKM. The CDR3 loop spans 13 amino acids. The CDR3 region is CASIPARRHGYTF. CDR3 nucleotide sequence: TGTGCCAGCATACCGGCCCGGAGGCATGGCTACACCTTC.

The chain has TRBV4-1 and TRBJ2-1, with 8 positions matching TRBD2. There are 15 residues in the CDR3. Losses at the gene ends were 0 bases for V and 4 bases for J; bases not matched to a gene: 2. In germline, CDR1 is MGHRA, CDR2 YSYEKL. CDR3 residues: CASSQETSGYNEQFF. As DNA, the CDR3 is TGCGCCAGCAGCCAAGAAACTAGCGGATACAATGAGCAGTTCTTC.

The chain couples TRBV25-1 to TRBJ2-5, with TRBD1 identical over 9 bases. Trimming at V came to 4 bases and at J to 5 bases, leaving 5 bases not matched to a gene. CDR3 size: 14 residues. In germline, CDR1 is MGHDK, CDR2 SYGVNS. The CDR3 spells CASSGTGGAETQYF. The CDR3, as DNA: TGTGCCAGCAGTGGCACAGGGGGCGCGGAGACCCAGTACTTC.

V usage is TRBV30 and J usage is TRBJ2-7; D gene uncertain. Trimming took 2 bases from V and 5 from J, leaving 7 bases between them. Looked up from germline, CDR1 is GTSNPN and CDR2 is SVGIG (reference sequence). The CDR3 contains 11 residues. This chain's CDR3 is CAWSLVNEQYF. CDR3 coding DNA: TGTGCCTGGAGTCTAGTAAACGAGCAGTACTTC.

The rearrangement links TRBV6-1 to TRBJ2-5, with 7 bases aligning to TRBD2. In germline, CDR1 is MNHNS, CDR2 SASEGT. Losses at the gene ends were 1 base for V and 2 bases for J; bases not matched to a gene: 4. The CDR3 has 15 residues. CDR3: CASSEGTRYQETQYF. For the CDR3, the DNA is TGTGCCAGCAGTGAAGGGACTAGATATCAAGAGACCCAGTACTTC.